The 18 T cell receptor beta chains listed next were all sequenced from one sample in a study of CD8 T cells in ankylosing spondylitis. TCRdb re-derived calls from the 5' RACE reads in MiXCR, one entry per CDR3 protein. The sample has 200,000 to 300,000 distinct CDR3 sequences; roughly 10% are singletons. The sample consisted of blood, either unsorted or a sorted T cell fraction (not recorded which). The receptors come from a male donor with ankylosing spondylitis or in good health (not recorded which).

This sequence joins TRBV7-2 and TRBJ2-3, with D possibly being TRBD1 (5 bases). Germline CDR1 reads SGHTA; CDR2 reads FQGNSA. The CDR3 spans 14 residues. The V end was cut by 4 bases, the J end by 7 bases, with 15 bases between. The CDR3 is CASSSPQGRNTQYF. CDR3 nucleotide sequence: TGTGCCAGCAGCTCCCCGCAGGGTAGGAATACGCAGTATTTT.

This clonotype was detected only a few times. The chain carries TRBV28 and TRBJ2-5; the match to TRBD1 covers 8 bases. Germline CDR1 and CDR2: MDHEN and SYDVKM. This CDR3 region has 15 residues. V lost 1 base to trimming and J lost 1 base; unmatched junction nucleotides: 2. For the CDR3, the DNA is TGTGCCAGCAGTTTATATCAGGGGGCCCAAGAGACCCAGTACTTC. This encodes CASSLYQGAQETQYF.

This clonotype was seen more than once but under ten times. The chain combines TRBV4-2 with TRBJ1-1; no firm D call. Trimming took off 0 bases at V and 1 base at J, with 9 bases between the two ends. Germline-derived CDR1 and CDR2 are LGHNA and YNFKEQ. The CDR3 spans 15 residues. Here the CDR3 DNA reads TGTGCCAGCAGCCAAGATCCGGTGGGGAACACTGAAGCTTTCTTT. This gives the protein CASSQDPVGNTEAFF.

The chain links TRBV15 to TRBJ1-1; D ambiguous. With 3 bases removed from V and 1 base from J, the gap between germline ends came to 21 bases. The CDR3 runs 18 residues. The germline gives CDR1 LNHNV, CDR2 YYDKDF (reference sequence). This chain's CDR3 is CATSSPWGNKGGNTEAFF. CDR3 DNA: TGTGCCACCAGCAGCCCCTGGGGAAATAAAGGCGGGAACACTGAAGCTTTCTTT.

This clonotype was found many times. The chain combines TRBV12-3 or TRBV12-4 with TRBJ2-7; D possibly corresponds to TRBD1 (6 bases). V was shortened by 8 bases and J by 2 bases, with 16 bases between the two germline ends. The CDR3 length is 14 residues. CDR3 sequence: CASRLGTRTYEQYF. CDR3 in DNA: TGTGCCAGCCGGCTGGGGACACGGACCTACGAGCAGTACTTC.

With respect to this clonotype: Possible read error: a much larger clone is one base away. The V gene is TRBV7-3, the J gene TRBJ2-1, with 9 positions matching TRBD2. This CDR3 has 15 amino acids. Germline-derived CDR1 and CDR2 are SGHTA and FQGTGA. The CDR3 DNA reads TGTACCAGCAGCCGAGGACTAGCGTCCTACAATGAGCAGTTCTTC. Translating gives CTSSRGLASYNEQFF.

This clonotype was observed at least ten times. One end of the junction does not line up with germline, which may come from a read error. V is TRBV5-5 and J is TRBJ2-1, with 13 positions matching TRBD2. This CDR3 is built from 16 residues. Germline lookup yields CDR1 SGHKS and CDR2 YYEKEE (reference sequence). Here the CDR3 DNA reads TGTGCCAGCAGCAATGAAGTGGGACTAGCGGGGTCCCGGGGCGCCTTC. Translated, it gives CASSNEVGLAGSRGAF.

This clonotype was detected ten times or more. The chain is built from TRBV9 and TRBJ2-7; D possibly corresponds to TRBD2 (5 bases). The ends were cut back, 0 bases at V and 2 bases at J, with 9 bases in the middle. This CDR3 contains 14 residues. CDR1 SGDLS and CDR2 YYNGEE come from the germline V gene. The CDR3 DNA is TGTGCCAGCAGCGTAGCTACGGGGACCTACGAGCAGTACTTC. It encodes CASSVATGTYEQYF.

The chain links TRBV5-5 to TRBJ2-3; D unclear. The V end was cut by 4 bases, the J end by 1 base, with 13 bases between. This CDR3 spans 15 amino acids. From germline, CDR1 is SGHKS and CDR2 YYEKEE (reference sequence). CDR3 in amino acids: CASSLGNVGTDTQYF. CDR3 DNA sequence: TGTGCCAGCAGCCTAGGGAACGTGGGCACAGATACGCAGTATTTT.

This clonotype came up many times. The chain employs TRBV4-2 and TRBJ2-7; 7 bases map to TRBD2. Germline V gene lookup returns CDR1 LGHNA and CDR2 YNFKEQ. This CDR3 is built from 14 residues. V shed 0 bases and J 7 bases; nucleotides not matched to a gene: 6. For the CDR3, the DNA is TGTGCCAGCAGCCAAGAAAGGGTGGGGGGGGAGCAGTACTTC. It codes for CASSQERVGGEQYF.

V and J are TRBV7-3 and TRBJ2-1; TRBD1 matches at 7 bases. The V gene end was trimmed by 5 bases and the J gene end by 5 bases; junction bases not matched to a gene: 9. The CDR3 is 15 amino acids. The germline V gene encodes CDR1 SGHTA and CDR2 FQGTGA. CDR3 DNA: TGTGCCAGCAGCAACAGGGGCCTTGCGAACAATGAGCAGTTCTTC. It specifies CASSNRGLANNEQFF.

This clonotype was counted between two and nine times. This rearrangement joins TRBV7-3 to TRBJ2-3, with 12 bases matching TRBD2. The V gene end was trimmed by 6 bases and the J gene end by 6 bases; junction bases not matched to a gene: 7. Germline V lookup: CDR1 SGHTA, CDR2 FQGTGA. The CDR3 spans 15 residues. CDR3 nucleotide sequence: TGTGCCAGCAGTCGTCTAGCGGGGGGGCAGGATACGCAGTATTTT. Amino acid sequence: CASSRLAGGQDTQYF.

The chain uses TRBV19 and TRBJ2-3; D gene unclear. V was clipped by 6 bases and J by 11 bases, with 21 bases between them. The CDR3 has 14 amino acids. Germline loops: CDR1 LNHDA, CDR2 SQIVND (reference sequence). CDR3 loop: CASRVELGFGEQYF. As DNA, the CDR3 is TGTGCCAGTAGGGTAGAACTGGGCTTTGGTGAGCAGTATTTT.

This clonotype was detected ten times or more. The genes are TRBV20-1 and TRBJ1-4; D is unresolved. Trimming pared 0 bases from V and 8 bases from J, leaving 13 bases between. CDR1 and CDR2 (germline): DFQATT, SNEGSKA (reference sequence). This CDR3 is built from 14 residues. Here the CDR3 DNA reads TGCAGTGCTAGAGATATGAGGGATTGGGAAAAACTGTTTTTT. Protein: CSARDMRDWEKLFF.

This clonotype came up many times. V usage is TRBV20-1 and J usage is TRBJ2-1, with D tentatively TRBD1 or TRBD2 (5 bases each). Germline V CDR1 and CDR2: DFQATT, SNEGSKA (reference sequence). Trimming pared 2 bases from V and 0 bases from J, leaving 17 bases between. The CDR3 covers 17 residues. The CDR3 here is CSARPRGVSSSYNEQFF. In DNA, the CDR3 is TGCAGTGCTAGACCGAGAGGGGTGTCTAGCTCCTACAATGAGCAGTTCTTC.

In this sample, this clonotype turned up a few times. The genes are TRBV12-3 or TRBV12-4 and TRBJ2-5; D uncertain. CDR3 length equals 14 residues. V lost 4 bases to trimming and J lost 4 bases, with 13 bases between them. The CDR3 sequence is CASSYTAIRETQYF. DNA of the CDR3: TGTGCCAGCAGTTACACCGCTATCCGAGAGACCCAGTACTTC.

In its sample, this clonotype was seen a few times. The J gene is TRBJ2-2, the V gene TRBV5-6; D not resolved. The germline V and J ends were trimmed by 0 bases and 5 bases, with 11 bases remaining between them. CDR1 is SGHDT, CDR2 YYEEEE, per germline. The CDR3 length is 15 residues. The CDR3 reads CASSLGVRRTGELFF. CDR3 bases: TGTGCCAGCAGCTTGGGGGTGAGAAGGACCGGGGAGCTGTTTTTT.

CDR3 loop: CASSPVAGSFYEQYF. CDR3 nucleotides: TGTGCCAGCTCACCCGTGGCAGGGTCCTTCTACGAGCAGTACTTC. J is TRBJ2-7 and V is TRBV18; possibly TRBD1 for D (5 bases). Trimming removed 3 bases at V and 3 bases at J, with 15 bases between. CDR1 KGHSH and CDR2 LQKENI come from the germline V gene. The CDR3 sequence is 15 residues long.